Shown below are 10 T cell receptor beta chains from a single sample sequenced in a study of T cells after posttransplantation cyclophosphamide. This table comes from immunoSEQ multiplex PCR, and its TCRdb copy is limited to in-frame clones, with some not included. The sample contains around 50,000 clones, roughly 92% of which appear only once. The sequencing input was PBMCs. The receptors were sampled from a woman in her forties or fifties in good health and a related stem cell transplant donor.

The rearrangement links TRBV11-2 to TRBJ2-1, with 11 positions matching TRBD2. V gave up 4 bases and J gave up 6 bases; unmatched junction bases: 17. The germline V gene encodes CDR1 SGHAT and CDR2 FQNNGV. The CDR3 totals 19 residues. The CDR3 loop reads CASSSPPLAGGRLFNEQFF. In DNA form, the CDR3 reads TGTGCCAGCAGCTCCCCCCCGCTAGCGGGGGGACGTCTGTTCAATGAGCAGTTCTTC.

The chain has TRBV10-3 and TRBJ2-7; perhaps TRBD1 as D (6 bases). Germline CDR1 is ENHRY and CDR2 is SYGVKD. The germline V and J ends were trimmed by 10 bases and 4 bases, with 17 bases remaining between them. The CDR3 contains 13 residues. CDR3 residues: CATQPTGKYEQYF. In DNA, the CDR3 is TGTGCCACCCAACCCACAGGGAAGTACGAGCAGTACTTC.

V usage is TRBV19 and J usage is TRBJ1-1, with a weak D call TRBD1 (6 bases). V lost 4 bases to trimming and J lost 4 bases, with 13 bases between them. The germline V gene has CDR1 LNHDA and CDR2 SQIVND (reference sequence). The CDR3 spans 14 residues. CDR3 protein: CASSTVRGGTEAFF. The CDR3 nucleotides read TGTGCCAGTAGTACAGTTAGGGGGGGCACTGAAGCTTTCTTT.

The chain uses TRBV27 and TRBJ1-2; 7 nucleotides agree with TRBD1. The length of the CDR3 is 14 residues. Germline CDR1 and CDR2: MNHEY and SMNVEV (reference sequence). The V and J ends lost 3 bases and 4 bases, in that order; junction bases with no gene match: 5. DNA of the CDR3: TGTGCCAGCAGTTTGACAGGGATAGGCTATGGCTACACCTTC. This encodes CASSLTGIGYGYTF.

V and J are TRBV29-1 and TRBJ2-1; 7 bases are a match to TRBD1. Germline V gene data show CDR1 as SQVTM and CDR2 as ANQGSEA. Trimming removed 4 bases from V and 7 bases from J; junction bases left unmatched: 4. CDR3 length equals 12 residues. The CDR3 DNA reads TGCAGCGTTGTGAGGGGGCAAAATGAGCAGTTCTTC. It specifies CSVVRGQNEQFF.

CDR3 bases: TGCGCCAGCAGCTCCGGCGGACAGACCTACGAGCAGTACTTC. Residues: CASSSGGQTYEQYF. V is TRBV5-1 and J is TRBJ2-5; a weak D match, TRBD1 (6 bases). The DNA matches TRBJ2-7 better at its end, which makes the J call doubtful. Germline CDR1 is SGHRS and CDR2 is YFSETQ. The CDR3 is 14 residues long.

With regard to this clone: Additional DNA sequences in this sample encode the identical CDR3. This chain connects TRBV27 to TRBJ1-1; possible D gene TRBD1, 5 bases. The CDR3 has 13 residues. V was pared by 2 bases and J by 4 bases, with 8 bases between. Germline V gene sequence: CDR1 MNHEY, CDR2 SMNVEV (reference sequence). As DNA, the CDR3 is TGTGCCAGCAGTTTACGGGGGAGCACTGAAGCTTTCTTT. Translation: CASSLRGSTEAFF.

The V call is TRBV27, the J call TRBJ2-2; D gene ambiguous. V was cut by 6 bases and J by 1 base, with 9 bases left in between. The CDR3 loop spans 14 amino acids. CDR1 is MNHEY, CDR2 SMNVEV, per germline (reference sequence). Here the CDR3 reads CASRETQNTGELFF. CDR3 sequence (DNA): TGTGCCAGCAGAGAGACTCAGAACACCGGGGAGCTGTTTTTT.

The V gene is TRBV28, the J gene TRBJ2-7; a weak D match, TRBD2 (5 bases). CDR1 and CDR2 (germline): MDHEN, SYDVKM. Trimming removed 2 bases from V and 6 bases from J, with 17 bases in between. The CDR3 length is 15 residues. Written as DNA, the CDR3 is TGTGCCAGCAGTTTAGTCGGAGGCCCCCTGGGCGAGCAGTACTTC. Translation gives CASSLVGGPLGEQYF.

The genes are TRBV13 and TRBJ1-2; possible D gene TRBD1, 5 bases. Trimming removed 3 bases at V and 14 bases at J, with 16 bases between. Germline V gives CDR1 PRHDT, CDR2 FYEKMQ (reference sequence). The CDR3 spans 12 residues. CDR3 nucleotides: TGTGCCAGCAGCTTGTCTGCGGGGCGTTCTACCTTC. Its translation: CASSLSAGRSTF.